Presented here are 5 T cell receptor beta chains from one specimen sequenced in a study of T cell repertoires in cytomegalovirus infection. Each CDR3 protein gets one entry after TCRdb re-called the reads with MiXCR. The sample holds around 280,000 distinct CDR3 sequences, around 10% seen once. Sequencing was carried out using PBMCs. These receptors originate from a human donor in good health (CMV status not recorded). Some clones in this sample may be carry-over from other donors' samples.

This clonotype occurred many times. V and J are TRBV6-2 or TRBV6-3 and TRBJ2-1; TRBD2 matches 9 bases. Losses at the gene ends were 2 bases for V and 7 bases for J; bases not matched to a gene: 6. Germline V lookup: CDR1 MNHEY, CDR2 SVGEGT. The CDR3 spans 15 residues. CDR3 residues: CASSYLGGGANEQFF. CDR3 coding DNA: TGTGCCAGCAGTTACCTAGGCGGGGGGGCAAATGAGCAGTTCTTC.

Ten or more counts support this clonotype. The V and J genes are TRBV28 and TRBJ1-2; weak D call: TRBD1 (5 bases). Trimming stripped 2 bases from V and 7 bases from J, with 17 bases between. CDR3 length equals 15 residues. The germline V gene encodes CDR1 MDHEN and CDR2 SYDVKM. The CDR3 loop is CASSLGKNRMGGYTF. The CDR3 DNA reads as TGTGCCAGCAGTTTAGGGAAAAACAGGATGGGTGGCTACACCTTC.

The V and J genes are TRBV27 and TRBJ2-3; 10 positions agree with TRBD2. The CDR3 length is 15 residues. The germline gives CDR1 MNHEY, CDR2 SMNVEV (reference sequence). The junction had 10 bases not matched to a gene; V was cut back by 7 bases and J by 6 bases. The CDR3 region is CASTLIAGGLDTQYF. CDR3 bases: TGTGCCAGCACCTTGATAGCGGGGGGCCTGGATACGCAGTATTTT.

This clonotype was detected ten times or more. The chain employs TRBV7-2 and TRBJ2-5, with D tentatively TRBD1 or TRBD2 (6 bases each). Looked up from germline, CDR1 is SGHTA and CDR2 is FQGNSA. CDR3 size: 17 residues. Trimming stripped 0 bases from V and 5 bases from J, with 19 bases between. The CDR3 nucleotides are TGTGCCAGCAGCTTAGCCCCTCGGGGGCTCCGACCGGAGACCCAGTACTTC. It is translated as CASSLAPRGLRPETQYF.

This clonotype was recorded at least ten times. The CDR3 region has the DNA TGTGCCAGCAGTTACCTCGGGGGGGCAGGCAATGAGCAGTTCTTC. Protein product: CASSYLGGAGNEQFF. The chain couples TRBV6-2 or TRBV6-3 to TRBJ2-1; 8 bases are shared with TRBD2. Per the germline V gene, CDR1 is MNHEY and CDR2 is SVGEGT. The V and J ends lost 2 bases and 6 bases, in that order; junction bases with no gene match: 6. This CDR3 contains 15 residues.